The clone carrying this TCR beta chain is medium-sized by frequency. Antigen specificity is unknown. This record belongs to a study of T cell clusters in autoimmune cytopenias. General study results and limits: The T cell clusters were defined only in silico, without experimental functional validation.

Tens of thousands of genome equivalents of blood DNA were amplified for TRB. Multiplex touch-down PCR amplified TRB using TRB-A and TRB-B pools in one tube. TCRdb re-called the multiplex PCR reads and gives one entry per CDR3 protein, without DNA. The table lists 2,700 or so distinct CDR3 sequences. CDR1 is MNHEY, CDR2 SMNVEV, per germline (reference sequence). The CDR3 covers 13 residues. This sequence originates from a human donor with an autoimmune cytopenia or autoimmune hepatitis (not recorded which). What was sequenced was peripheral blood. The rearrangement uses TRBV27 and TRBJ1-6. CDR3 amino acids: CASTKGLNSPLHF.